What follows are 4 T cell receptor beta chains derived from one specimen sequenced in a study of T cell responses to AZD1222 COVID-19 vaccine. This table comes from immunoSEQ multiplex PCR, and its TCRdb copy is limited to in-frame clones, with some not included. The sample carries some 110,000 clones, about 90% recorded once. The sequencing here drew on peripheral blood, taken on day 0 of AZD1222 vaccination. These receptors were collected from an adult in good health.

The chain recombines TRBV7-3 with TRBJ2-3, with a weak D call TRBD2 (6 bases). CDR1 SGHTA and CDR2 FQGTGA come from the germline V gene. The CDR3 length is 15 residues. With 6 bases removed from V and 3 bases from J, the gap between germline ends came to 16 bases. CDR3 in amino acids: CASSPNGGWTDTQYF. The CDR3 region has the DNA TGTGCCAGCAGTCCAAACGGGGGTTGGACAGATACGCAGTATTTT.

The chain employs TRBV6-2 or TRBV6-3 and TRBJ1-2; 8 positions agree with TRBD1. CDR1 and CDR2 (germline): MNHEY, SVGEGT. The CDR3 is made up of 11 amino acids. J lost 8 bases, V lost 6 bases, and 2 bases had no gene match. CDR3 DNA sequence: TGTGCCAGCAGCTCAGGGGGCGGCTACACCTTC. It yields the protein CASSSGGGYTF.

V gene TRBV7-8 combines with J gene TRBJ2-7; D ambiguous. CDR1 and CDR2 from the germline V gene are SGHVS and FQNEAQ. The CDR3 extends over 15 amino acids. V lost 0 bases and J 1 base, leaving 10 bases between the germline ends. The CDR3 loop reads CASSLALLESYEQYF. CDR3 nucleotides: TGTGCCAGCAGCTTAGCGCTGCTGGAGTCCTACGAGCAGTACTTC.

The chain couples TRBV9 to TRBJ2-1; possibly TRBD2 for D (5 bases). Germline assignment: CDR1 SGDLS and CDR2 YYNGEE. The ends were cut back, 0 bases at V and 3 bases at J, with 13 bases in the middle. This CDR3 region has 16 residues. CDR3 region: CASSVESVGDYNEQFF. As DNA, the CDR3 is TGTGCCAGCAGCGTAGAGAGCGTCGGGGACTACAATGAGCAGTTCTTC.